The 19 T cell receptor beta chains listed next were all sequenced from one sample in a study of control samples from healthy donors and cancer patients. The protocol was immunoSEQ multiplex PCR, while the TCRdb copy is restricted to in-frame clones and leaves out a portion. The data contain about 140,000 clones, 80% to 95% of them singletons. The source material was blood. These receptors all come from a man aged 25 to 40 in good health.

This sequence joins TRBV15 and TRBJ2-4; D not certain. The V gene's germline CDR1 is LNHNV and CDR2 YYDKDF (reference sequence). Trimming stripped 3 bases from V and 0 bases from J, with 12 bases between. This CDR3 comprises 16 residues. CDR3 DNA sequence: TGTGCCACCAGCAGCCCGAGGCAGGTAGCCAAAAACATTCAGTACTTC. This gives the protein CATSSPRQVAKNIQYF.

The V and J genes are TRBV5-1 and TRBJ1-5, with 7 bases aligning to TRBD1. This CDR3 region has 14 residues. CDR1 SGHRS and CDR2 YFSETQ come from the germline V gene. The V segment lost 4 bases and the J segment 6 bases; nucleotides outside the gene matches: 7. The CDR3, as DNA: TGCGCCAGCAGCCATGCAGGGGGAGGTCAGCCCCAGCATTTT. It translates to CASSHAGGGQPQHF.

The rearrangement joins TRBV6-5 to TRBJ2-2; D tentatively fits TRBD1 or TRBD2 (5 bases each). V lost 7 bases and J 8 bases, leaving 17 bases between the germline ends. CDR3 length: 14 residues. The V gene's germline CDR1 is MNHEY and CDR2 SVGAGI. The CDR3 nucleotides are TGTGCCAGCAACATTGACTTTGGGGGAGGGGAGCTGTTTTTT. The encoded protein is CASNIDFGGGELFF.

This chain links TRBV6-1 with TRBJ1-2, with D possibly being TRBD1 (5 bases). The V end was cut by 2 bases, the J end by 7 bases, with 14 bases between. The CDR3 has 14 residues. Germline loops: CDR1 MNHNS, CDR2 SASEGT. The CDR3 coding sequence is TGTGCCAGCAGTGAATCAGGGTTTCCACGTGGCTACACCTTC. It encodes CASSESGFPRGYTF.

This chain links TRBV29-1 with TRBJ2-7; 11 positions agree with TRBD2. V dropped 8 bases and J dropped 2; count of bases not matched to a gene: 5. The CDR3 totals 13 residues. Germline V gene sequence: CDR1 SQVTM, CDR2 ANQGSEA. The CDR3 coding sequence is TGCAGCCTAAGACTAGCGGGGACCTACGAGCAGTACTTC. This translates into CSLRLAGTYEQYF.

CDR3 nucleotide sequence: TGTGCCAGCAGTTTATGGGGGACAGGGGACCTAGCCGTTGAGCCCCAGCATTTT. This gives the protein CASSLWGTGDLAVEPQHF. The chain couples TRBV28 to TRBJ1-5; 10 positions match TRBD1. CDR3 size: 18 residues. CDR1 and CDR2 from the germline V gene are MDHEN and SYDVKM. The junction had 13 bases not matched to a gene; V was cut back by 0 bases and J by 8 bases. Looking up the rest from reference TRBV28 and TRBJ1-5 gives the full variable domain: DVKVTQSSRYLVKRTGEKVFLECVQDMDHENMFWYRQDPGLGLRLIYFSYDVKMKEKGDIPEGYSVSREKKERFSLILESASTNQTSMYLCASSLWGTGDLAVEPQHFGDGTRLSIL.

The rearrangement uses TRBV5-4 and TRBJ1-1, with D perhaps TRBD1 (5 bases). V shed 6 bases and J shed 10 bases, with 22 bases lying between them. This CDR3 spans 14 amino acids. Germline CDR1 reads SGHNT; CDR2 reads YYREEE (reference sequence). Written as DNA, the CDR3 is TGTGCCAGCACCCCGCACGGGGGATCAACAGTAGCTTTCTTT. It is translated as CASTPHGGSTVAFF.

The rearrangement links TRBV19 to TRBJ1-5; no definite D call. This CDR3 spans 18 amino acids. The V and J ends lost 1 base and 1 base respectively, with 17 bases between them. Germline assignment: CDR1 LNHDA and CDR2 SQIVND (reference sequence). In nucleotides, the CDR3 is TGTGCCAGTAGTATAGTTCCTTCTGGGAGGGCCAGCAATCAGCCCCAGCATTTT. Amino acids: CASSIVPSGRASNQPQHF.

This rearrangement joins TRBV28 to TRBJ1-3; no clear D gene. V was clipped by 6 bases and J by 9 bases, with 15 bases between them. Germline V gene lookup returns CDR1 MDHEN and CDR2 SYDVKM. This CDR3 is 13 amino acids long. The CDR3 reads CASRADFVGTIYF. DNA of the CDR3: TGTGCCAGCAGGGCGGACTTTGTGGGCACCATATATTTT. Together with reference TRBV28 and TRBJ1-3, the CDR3 gives the full variable domain: DVKVTQSSRYLVKRTGEKVFLECVQDMDHENMFWYRQDPGLGLRLIYFSYDVKMKEKGDIPEGYSVSREKKERFSLILESASTNQTSMYLCASRADFVGTIYFGEGSWLTVV.

This clone was seen just once. J is TRBJ2-4 and V is TRBV19, with D possibly TRBD1 on 6 matching bases. The CDR3 consists of 13 residues. Germline V lookup: CDR1 LNHDA, CDR2 SQIVND (reference sequence). Trimming stripped 1 base from V and 8 bases from J, with 9 bases between. The CDR3 bases are TGTGCCAGTAGTATAGGACAGGAAGACATTCAGTACTTC. It specifies CASSIGQEDIQYF.

The rearrangement links TRBV28 to TRBJ2-7; D perhaps matches TRBD2 (5 bases). CDR3 length: 12 amino acids. Germline CDR1 and CDR2: MDHEN and SYDVKM. Trimming left V 4 bases short and J 5 bases short, with 9 bases between. The CDR3 region is CASSSTTHEQYF. CDR3 DNA: TGTGCCAGCAGTTCGACTACCCACGAGCAGTACTTC.

The chain employs TRBV13 and TRBJ2-3; 15 bases align to TRBD2. Germline-derived CDR1 and CDR2 are PRHDT and FYEKMQ (reference sequence). Trimming took 5 bases from V and 1 from J; bases not matched to a gene: 13. The CDR3 sequence is 20 residues long. The CDR3 region is CASSRYQRTSGREGTDTQYF. Written as DNA, the CDR3 is TGTGCCAGCAGCCGATACCAACGGACTAGCGGGAGGGAGGGCACAGATACGCAGTATTTT.

This chain links TRBV11-2 with TRBJ2-7, with 7 bases aligning to TRBD2. Unmatched junction bases numbered 5, after V lost 4 bases and J lost 2 bases. Germline values: CDR1 SGHAT, CDR2 FQNNGV. The CDR3 extends over 14 amino acids. This CDR3 is CASSSLAGTYEQYF. CDR3 sequence (DNA): TGTGCCAGCAGCTCGTTAGCGGGTACCTACGAGCAGTACTTC.

This chain links TRBV15 with TRBJ1-5; D possibly corresponds to TRBD1 (5 bases). Trimming removed 4 bases at V and 0 bases at J, with 10 bases between. The CDR3 loop spans 15 amino acids. The V gene's germline CDR1 is LNHNV and CDR2 YYDKDF (reference sequence). The CDR3 region is CATSTKGYSNQPQHF. The CDR3 coding sequence is TGTGCCACCAGCACCAAGGGGTATAGCAATCAGCCCCAGCATTTT.

For this clone: The sample carries other DNA sequences with the same CDR3. The chain combines TRBV7-9 with TRBJ1-2, with D unclear. V gave up 0 bases and J gave up 2 bases, with 7 bases separating them. The V gene's germline CDR1 is SEHNR and CDR2 FQNEAQ (reference sequence). The CDR3 spans 14 residues. The CDR3 region is CASSLASVNYGYTF. For the CDR3, the DNA is TGTGCCAGCAGCTTAGCCAGTGTCAACTATGGCTACACCTTC.

The rearrangement links TRBV18 to TRBJ2-1; 7 nucleotides agree with TRBD2. V trimming: 1 base; J trimming: 10 bases; junction bases outside the gene matches: 16. This CDR3 is 17 amino acids long. The germline V gene encodes CDR1 KGHSH and CDR2 LQKENI. The CDR3, as DNA: TGTGCCAGCTCACCACTGTTCCGCGGGGATAAAGCGGGGGAGCAGTTCTTC. Its protein product is CASSPLFRGDKAGEQFF. Together with reference TRBV18 and TRBJ2-1, the CDR3 gives the full variable domain: NAGVMQNPRHLVRRRGQEARLRCSPMKGHSHVYWYRQLPEEGLKFMVYLQKENIIDESGMPKERFSAEFPKEGPSILRIQQVVRGDSAAYFCASSPLFRGDKAGEQFFGPGTRLTVL.

The genes are TRBV19 and TRBJ2-7, with no clear D. V was trimmed by 6 bases and J by 1 base, leaving 13 bases between them. Germline V gene lookup returns CDR1 LNHDA and CDR2 SQIVND (reference sequence). The CDR3 is 14 amino acids. CDR3 region: CASRESYYSYEQYF. The CDR3 nucleotides read TGTGCCAGTAGGGAATCCTATTATTCCTACGAGCAGTACTTC.

The CDR3, as DNA: TGTGCCAGCAGTCCTCTGCAGGAGAGCGGGGAGCTGTTTTTT. Translating it yields CASSPLQESGELFF. The V and J genes are TRBV28 and TRBJ2-2; D not resolved. This CDR3 has 14 residues. V was trimmed by 5 bases and J by 7 bases, leaving 14 bases between them. Germline-derived CDR1 and CDR2 are MDHEN and SYDVKM.

A single count supports this clone. The gene calls are TRBV18 and TRBJ1-5; D is uncertain. Germline CDR1 KGHSH, CDR2 LQKENI. Trimming took off 3 bases at V and 7 bases at J, with 10 bases between the two ends. The CDR3 is 13 residues long. The CDR3: CASSPSSEQPQHF. Written as DNA, the CDR3 is TGTGCCAGCTCACCGTCCTCTGAACAGCCCCAGCATTTT.